The 5 T cell receptor beta chains reported below all come from one sample, sequenced in a study of cytomegalovirus exposure and HLA in healthy donors. The PCR had 60 Vbeta and 13 Jbeta primers. Only in-frame clones appear in the TCRdb table, and some are missing; sequencing was by immunoSEQ multiplex PCR. The table records 150,000 to 200,000 clones, roughly 87% of them present only once. Sequenced: PBMCs. All receptors come from a girl under three years old in good health and CMV-seronegative.

The chain uses TRBV4-1 and TRBJ2-7; 7 nucleotides agree with TRBD2. V was pared by 1 base and J by 0 bases, with 9 bases of the junction left unmatched. Germline values: CDR1 MGHRA, CDR2 YSYEKL. This CDR3 contains 17 residues. The CDR3 bases are TGCGCCAGCAGCCAAGGCCGTGGGGGGGGGAGCTCCTACGAGCAGTACTTC. Translating it yields CASSQGRGGGSSYEQYF.

The V and J genes are TRBV6-1 and TRBJ2-7; 9 nucleotides line up with TRBD2. The CDR3 has 15 residues. Germline V gene data show CDR1 as MNHNS and CDR2 as SASEGT. With V trimmed by 3 bases and J by 3 bases, 6 bases remained unmatched. The CDR3 DNA reads TGTGCCAGCAGTGACCTAGCGGGGTACTACTACGAGCAGTACTTC. Translated: CASSDLAGYYYEQYF.

The CDR3 bases are TGTGCCAGCAGCCCCTGGGGGGGGACCTACAATGAGCAGTTCTTC. Translation: CASSPWGGTYNEQFF. V is TRBV9 and J is TRBJ2-1, with 7 bases fitting TRBD2. Germline assignment: CDR1 SGDLS and CDR2 YYNGEE. V lost 4 bases, J lost 2 bases, and 6 bases stayed unmatched. The length of the CDR3 is 15 residues.

This chain uses TRBV5-6 with TRBJ2-3, with unresolved D. This CDR3 comprises 16 residues. From germline, CDR1 is SGHDT and CDR2 YYEEEE. Trimming stripped 3 bases from V and 0 bases from J, with 14 bases between. The CDR3 region is CASSSGWVRSTDTQYF. The CDR3 coding sequence is TGTGCCAGCAGCTCCGGGTGGGTAAGAAGCACAGATACGCAGTATTTT.

This rearrangement joins TRBV4-2 to TRBJ1-1; possible D gene TRBD1, 6 bases. CDR3 length: 15 residues. Germline lookup yields CDR1 LGHNA and CDR2 YNFKEQ. The V and J ends lost 1 base and 0 bases respectively, with 9 bases between them. The CDR3 DNA is TGTGCCAGCAGCCAAGCACAGGGCCTGAACACTGAAGCTTTCTTT. Its translation is CASSQAQGLNTEAFF.